This T cell receptor beta chain was found in a study of monozygotic twins with inflammatory bowel disease. The CDR3 extends over 14 amino acids. CDR1 is SGHTA, CDR2 FQGNSA, per germline. Following a re-call of the 5' RACE reads, TCRdb has one entry per CDR3 protein and lacks DNA. This sample's table has fewer than 200,000 distinct CDR3 sequences. The material sequenced was blood. This sequence joins TRBV7-2 and TRBJ2-3; the TCRdb call, TRBD1, lacks DNA for checking. This TCR was recovered from a human donor with ulcerative colitis or Crohn's disease, or a healthy co-twin of an affected twin (not recorded which). The CDR3 loop reads CASSNGGGRDTQYF.